This entry concerns a single TCR beta chain. No antigen is known for it. This sample stems from a study of CD8+CD57+ T cells in acquired aplastic anemia. Across the whole study: Quantities of DNA derived from sorted CD4+ and CD8+ cells averaged roughly 3 ug. Study-level points and caveats: There were some 30 CD8+ CDR3 sequences that occurred in both patients and controls.

Patients included in sequencing had previously demonstrated CD8+CD57+ cell expansion by flow cytometry. Every patient had severe acquired aplastic anemia. Untreated patients provided the blood samples, with no therapy given before sampling. Genomic DNA, the template, was used for profiling of the TCR beta VDJ and CDR3. TCRdb ran MiXCR on the reads and lists one entry per CDR3 protein. In the table there are around 120,000 distinct CDR3 sequences, 30% to 45% of which are singletons. Losses at the gene ends were 8 bases for V and 1 base for J; bases not matched to a gene: 6. Germline-derived CDR1 and CDR2 are WSHSY and SAAADI. This CDR3 region has 14 residues.

The receptor was derived from a human donor with aplastic anemia. V gene TRBV10-2 combines with J gene TRBJ1-1; 8 nucleotides match TRBD1. Material: sorted CD4+, CD8+, or CD8+CD57+ T cells (not recorded which) from PBMCs. CDR3 sequence (DNA): TGCGCCAGCTGCCACACAGGGGGGAACACTGAAGCTTTCTTT. As protein: CASCHTGGNTEAFF.